Shown below are 11 T cell receptor beta chains from a single sample sequenced in a study of blood T cell repertoires in COVID-19. Profiling relied on immunoSEQ multiplex PCR, and the TCRdb table lists in-frame clones only, not all of them. The table has approximately 140,000 clones, about 86% seen once. Sample: peripheral blood. These receptors originate from a man aged 70 or older with acute or convalescent COVID-19.

This clone was counted between two and nine times. The V call is TRBV15, the J call TRBJ1-2; 8 bases are shared with TRBD1. The junction had 16 bases not matched to a gene; V was cut back by 5 bases and J by 5 bases. The CDR3 is 17 amino acids. Germline loops: CDR1 LNHNV, CDR2 YYDKDF (reference sequence). The CDR3 reads CATSRGEDRERLYGYTF. The CDR3 DNA follows: TGTGCCACCAGCCGGGGGGAGGACAGGGAGCGGCTGTATGGCTACACCTTC.

V usage is TRBV11-2 and J usage is TRBJ2-3; D not certain. CDR1 and CDR2 from the germline V gene are SGHAT and FQNNGV. The CDR3 consists of 14 residues. Trimming removed 3 bases at V and 3 bases at J, with 10 bases between. This CDR3 reads CASSFGLRTDTQYF. DNA of the CDR3: TGTGCCAGCAGCTTTGGGCTAAGAACAGATACGCAGTATTTT.

The V and J genes are TRBV5-1 and TRBJ2-3, with D unresolved. CDR3 length equals 17 residues. Germline V CDR1 and CDR2: SGHRS, YFSETQ. Between the trimmed V and J ends, which lost 0 bases and 1 base, there was a span of 15 bases. The CDR3 reads CASSLGDKNWGTDTQYF. CDR3 DNA: TGCGCCAGCAGCTTGGGTGACAAGAACTGGGGCACAGATACGCAGTATTTT.

This chain links TRBV5-1 with TRBJ2-1; 12 bases map to TRBD2. This CDR3 contains 16 residues. Germline V gene data show CDR1 as SGHRS and CDR2 as YFSETQ. V dropped 0 bases and J dropped 8; count of bases not matched to a gene: 6. Written as DNA, the CDR3 is TGCGCCAGCAGCTTGGCTCTAGCGGGAGGGGCAGATGAGCAGTTCTTC. As protein: CASSLALAGGADEQFF.

This CDR3 is CASSLAIEYNEQFF. CDR3 nucleotide sequence: TGTGCCAGCAGCTTAGCGATAGAATACAATGAGCAGTTCTTC. The V and J genes are TRBV7-2 and TRBJ2-1; D unclear. V gave up 0 bases and J gave up 4 bases, with 7 bases separating them. Germline V gives CDR1 SGHTA, CDR2 FQGNSA. The CDR3 has 14 residues.

The V call is TRBV7-9, the J call TRBJ2-7; TRBD1 is a possible D gene (6 bases). The germline V gene has CDR1 SEHNR and CDR2 FQNEAQ (reference sequence). V was clipped by 7 bases and J by 5 bases, with 15 bases between them. The CDR3 has 13 residues. The CDR3 sequence: CASMSAGADEQYF. As DNA, the CDR3 is TGTGCCAGCATGAGCGCAGGGGCCGACGAGCAGTACTTC.

In regard to this clone: One end of the junction varies from germline; a read error may be responsible. V and J are TRBV10-3 and TRBJ2-7; D is ambiguous. Germline loops: CDR1 ENHRY, CDR2 SYGVKD. The CDR3 totals 12 residues. The DNA for the CDR3 is TGTGCCATCAGTGAGGAATCTTACGGGCAGTACTTC. This translates into CAISEESYGQYF.

The rearrangement links TRBV5-5 to TRBJ2-3, with TRBD2 matching 10 bases. Trimming removed 0 bases from V and 4 bases from J; junction bases left unmatched: 5. Germline V gives CDR1 SGHKS, CDR2 YYEKEE (reference sequence). The CDR3 has 16 residues. CDR3 in amino acids: CASSLALAGVADTQYF. CDR3 nucleotides: TGTGCCAGCAGCTTGGCTCTAGCGGGAGTTGCAGATACGCAGTATTTT.

The V gene is TRBV7-2, the J gene TRBJ1-4, with D unclear. The ends were cut back, 5 bases at V and 0 bases at J, with 7 bases in the middle. The V gene's germline CDR1 is SGHTA and CDR2 FQGNSA. The CDR3 covers 14 residues. In DNA, the CDR3 is TGTGCCAGCAGCCCGGGTGCAACTAATGAAAAACTGTTTTTT. Protein sequence: CASSPGATNEKLFF. The entire variable domain, with the rest obtained from reference TRBV7-2 and TRBJ1-4, is as follows: GAGVSQSPSNKVTEKGKDVELRCDPISGHTALYWYRQSLGQGLEFLIYFQGNSAPDKSGLPSDRFSAERTGGSVSTLTIQRTQQEDSAVYLCASSPGATNEKLFFGSGTQLSVL.

The chain employs TRBV24-1 and TRBJ2-1, with 13 bases identical to TRBD2. Germline V CDR1 and CDR2: KGHDR, SFDVKD. The CDR3 has 17 residues. The junction had 11 bases not matched to a gene; V was cut back by 4 bases and J by 9 bases. This chain's CDR3 is CATSDLGGTSGNGEQFF. Here the CDR3 DNA reads TGTGCCACCAGTGACTTAGGGGGGACTAGCGGGAATGGTGAGCAGTTCTTC.

The chain recombines TRBV11-2 with TRBJ2-2; 10 positions match TRBD2. The CDR3 spans 16 residues. In germline, CDR1 is SGHAT, CDR2 FQNNGV. V trimming: 3 bases; J trimming: 4 bases; junction bases outside the gene matches: 5. In DNA, the CDR3 is TGTGCCAGCAGCTTTAGAGCGGGAGGGGGCACCGGGGAGCTGTTTTTT. Its translation: CASSFRAGGGTGELFF. The full variable domain, rest sourced from reference TRBV11-2 and TRBJ2-2, is EAGVAQSPRYKIIEKRQSVAFWCNPISGHATLYWYQQILGQGPKLLIQFQNNGVVDDSQLPKDRFSAERLKGVDSTLKIQPAKLEDSAVYLCASSFRAGGGTGELFFGEGSRLTVL.